Below, 16 T cell receptor beta chains from the same sample are listed, as sequenced in a study of T cell repertoires in cytomegalovirus infection. TCRdb passed the reads through MiXCR, listing each CDR3 protein once. In the table there are some 250,000 distinct CDR3 sequences, 9.1% of which are singletons. What was sequenced was PBMCs. The receptors were sampled from a human donor in good health (CMV status not recorded). Some clones in this sample may be carry-over from other donors' samples.

This clonotype occurred many times. The rearrangement uses TRBV7-2 and TRBJ2-5, with D perhaps TRBD2 (7 bases). Germline values: CDR1 SGHTA, CDR2 FQGNSA. There are 14 residues in the CDR3. V was cut by 4 bases and J by 2 bases, with 11 bases left in between. CDR3 in DNA: TGTGCCAGCAGCTCCGGGGGGCGACAAGAGACCCAGTACTTC. Its protein product is CASSSGGRQETQYF.

At least ten counts were recorded for this clonotype. This chain links TRBV28 with TRBJ1-1; no clear D. CDR1 and CDR2 from the germline V gene are MDHEN and SYDVKM. V gave up 6 bases and J gave up 1 base, with 6 bases separating them. The CDR3 runs 12 residues. CDR3 in amino acids: CASRVRNTEAFF. CDR3 DNA: TGTGCCAGCAGGGTAAGGAACACTGAAGCTTTCTTT.

This clonotype showed up many times. The rearrangement uses TRBV7-2 and TRBJ2-3; 12 positions agree with TRBD2. This CDR3 is 16 amino acids long. Germline lookup yields CDR1 SGHTA and CDR2 FQGNSA. Trimming at V came to 4 bases and at J to 3 bases, leaving 5 bases not matched to a gene. CDR3 DNA: TGTGCCAGCAGCTCCTGGACTAGCGGGAAAACAGATACGCAGTATTTT. It codes for CASSSWTSGKTDTQYF.

This chain uses TRBV4-2 with TRBJ2-7; tentative D call: TRBD2 (5 bases). This CDR3 contains 16 residues. Per germline, CDR1 LGHNA and CDR2 YNFKEQ. The V end lost 4 bases, the J end lost 7 bases, and 23 bases lay between the germline ends. CDR3 nucleotide sequence: TGTGCCAGCAGCCTACACCAGACCCCACCTACGGGAGAGCAGTACTTC. Protein sequence: CASSLHQTPPTGEQYF.

At least ten counts were recorded for this clonotype. CDR3 region: CASSRAGANGYTF. The CDR3 DNA is TGTGCCAGCAGCCGAGCAGGGGCGAATGGCTACACCTTC. The gene calls are TRBV28 and TRBJ1-2, with D tentatively TRBD1 (6 bases). Trimming pared 6 bases from V and 6 bases from J, leaving 14 bases between. Looked up from germline, CDR1 is MDHEN and CDR2 is SYDVKM. The CDR3 loop spans 13 amino acids.

This chain links TRBV19 with TRBJ2-2, with a possible D match to TRBD1 (5 bases). V shed 5 bases and J shed 1 base, with 14 bases lying between them. Germline loops: CDR1 LNHDA, CDR2 SQIVND (reference sequence). The CDR3 has 16 amino acids. The CDR3 DNA follows: TGTGCCAGTAGTCGCAAAGGGGAATGGAACACCGGGGAGCTGTTTTTT. It codes for CASSRKGEWNTGELFF.

This clonotype was counted between two and nine times. This chain connects TRBV12-3 or TRBV12-4 to TRBJ1-2, with TRBD1 identical over 12 bases. With 0 bases clipped from V and 2 bases from J, the junction kept 4 bases outside the gene matches. CDR3 length equals 17 residues. CDR3 coding DNA: TGTGCCAGCAGTTTAGCTGGGACAGGGGGCATGAACTATGGCTACACCTTC. As protein: CASSLAGTGGMNYGYTF.

The rearrangement joins TRBV4-3 to TRBJ2-1, with TRBD2 identical over 8 bases. Germline loops: CDR1 LGHNA, CDR2 YSLEER. V lost 1 base, J lost 8 bases, and 13 bases stayed unmatched. CDR3 length: 17 amino acids. This chain's CDR3 is CASSQALHGGGADEQFF. The CDR3 DNA is TGCGCCAGCAGCCAAGCCCTCCACGGGGGGGGGGCCGATGAGCAGTTCTTC.

This clonotype was observed at least ten times. This chain's CDR3 is CASSLALELGGQYF. In nucleotides, the CDR3 is TGTGCCAGCAGCTTAGCGCTTGAGTTAGGGGGGCAGTATTTT. The chain employs TRBV7-2 and TRBJ2-3; TRBD1 is a possible D gene (6 bases). Germline CDR1 SGHTA, CDR2 FQGNSA. The CDR3 sequence is 14 residues long. Trimming removed 0 bases from V and 11 bases from J, with 15 bases in between.

This clonotype was recorded at least ten times. The chain couples TRBV28 to TRBJ1-3; 7 bases line up with TRBD1. Per germline, CDR1 MDHEN and CDR2 SYDVKM. The trim removed 4 bases at V and 4 bases at J, leaving 7 bases unmatched. The CDR3 has 15 amino acids. The CDR3 bases are TGTGCCAGCAGTTCAAAACAGGGGCTGGGAAACACCATATATTTT. Residues: CASSSKQGLGNTIYF.

The V and J genes are TRBV12-3 or TRBV12-4 and TRBJ1-1, with D uncertain. The V gene lost 6 bases and the J gene lost 8 bases, with 10 bases spanning the gap. The CDR3 covers 11 residues. This CDR3 is CASSTDGEAFF. The CDR3 nucleotides read TGTGCCAGCAGCACAGACGGGGAAGCTTTCTTT.

The V call is TRBV7-2, the J call TRBJ1-4, with 8 bases that match TRBD1. Germline-derived CDR1 and CDR2 are SGHTA and FQGNSA. CDR3 size: 14 residues. Trimming removed 6 bases from V and 8 bases from J; junction bases left unmatched: 8. The CDR3 region is CASRHTGGFEKLFF. DNA for the CDR3: TGTGCCAGCAGACATACAGGGGGGTTCGAAAAACTGTTTTTT.

This clonotype turned up a few times. This CDR3 reads CSAAERGGARQYF. The CDR3, as DNA: TGCAGTGCTGCCGAGCGCGGGGGGGCGCGGCAGTACTTC. The chain is built from TRBV20-1 and TRBJ2-7; 9 bases match TRBD2. This CDR3 region has 13 residues. The V gene end was trimmed by 5 bases and the J gene end by 9 bases; junction bases not matched to a gene: 11. CDR1 and CDR2 from the germline V gene are DFQATT and SNEGSKA (reference sequence).

This clonotype was counted ten times or more. The rearrangement links TRBV7-3 to TRBJ2-1; D perhaps matches TRBD2 (6 bases). Per germline, CDR1 SGHTA and CDR2 FQGTGA. This CDR3 is built from 12 residues. Trimming stripped 5 bases from V and 8 bases from J, with 10 bases between. The CDR3 protein is CASSGGSDEQFF. The CDR3 DNA reads TGTGCCAGCAGCGGGGGGTCCGATGAGCAGTTCTTC.

This clonotype turned up a few times. V usage is TRBV11-2 and J usage is TRBJ1-2, with D uncertain. The germline V gene has CDR1 SGHAT and CDR2 FQNNGV. CDR3 length: 13 amino acids. Trimming pared 5 bases from V and 4 bases from J, leaving 11 bases between. This chain's CDR3 is CASSPTPSYGYTF. CDR3 DNA: TGTGCCAGCAGCCCCACCCCCAGCTATGGCTACACCTTC. The full variable domain, completed using reference TRBV11-2 and TRBJ1-2, is EAGVAQSPRYKIIEKRQSVAFWCNPISGHATLYWYQQILGQGPKLLIQFQNNGVVDDSQLPKDRFSAERLKGVDSTLKIQPAKLEDSAVYLCASSPTPSYGYTFGSGTRLTVV.

This clonotype was seen ten or more times. The chain joins TRBV7-2 to TRBJ2-7, with 9 bases aligning to TRBD2. Germline-derived CDR1 and CDR2 are SGHTA and FQGNSA. The CDR3 has 16 amino acids. With 3 bases clipped from V and 2 bases from J, the junction kept 8 bases outside the gene matches. CDR3 sequence reads: CASSFGPSGTPYEQYF. CDR3 DNA: TGTGCCAGCAGCTTCGGTCCTAGCGGGACCCCCTACGAGCAGTACTTC. Full variable domain (rest looked up from reference TRBV7-2 and TRBJ2-7): GAGVSQSPSNKVTEKGKDVELRCDPISGHTALYWYRQSLGQGLEFLIYFQGNSAPDKSGLPSDRFSAERTGGSVSTLTIQRTQQEDSAVYLCASSFGPSGTPYEQYFGPGTRLTVT.